Listed here are 20 T cell receptor beta chains from one sample, sequenced in a study of glioma-infiltrating T cells after dendritic cell vaccination. Described time point: after dendritic cell vaccination, including at tumor progression/relapse. The assay was immunoSEQ multiplex PCR, and TCRdb's table has in-frame clones only and misses some. The repertoire holds tens of thousands of clones, with roughly four fifths as singletons. This specimen consisted of blood, obtained after dendritic cell vaccination. Receptor source: a human donor with glioblastoma.

The rearrangement uses TRBV6-1 and TRBJ1-2, with TRBD1 as a possible D gene (5 bases). This CDR3 comprises 14 residues. V lost 7 bases and J lost 5, with 17 bases in between. Germline assignment: CDR1 MNHNS and CDR2 SASEGT. The CDR3, as DNA: TGTGCCAGCATCAACCCGGGGGTAGGGTATGGCTACACCTTC. Its translation: CASINPGVGYGYTF.

The chain employs TRBV9 and TRBJ2-1, with a weak D call TRBD1 (5 bases). The V gene's germline CDR1 is SGDLS and CDR2 YYNGEE. V was pared by 0 bases and J by 9 bases, with 13 bases between. The CDR3 totals 14 residues. The CDR3 DNA reads as TGTGCCAGCAGCGTAGTGAAGGGTAGGGGTGAGCAGTTCTTC. Protein: CASSVVKGRGEQFF.

This CDR3 is CASTPPGLAGIDEQFF. Written as DNA, the CDR3 is TGTGCCAGCACCCCCCCGGGACTAGCGGGAATCGATGAGCAGTTCTTC. This chain uses TRBV9 with TRBJ2-1, with 13 nucleotides matching TRBD2. Trimming cost V 6 bases and J 8 bases; bases outside gene matches: 11. In germline, CDR1 is SGDLS, CDR2 YYNGEE. CDR3 length: 16 amino acids.

The chain employs TRBV6-1 and TRBJ2-7; 7 nucleotides match TRBD1. CDR3 length: 15 amino acids. V gave up 2 bases and J gave up 3 bases; unmatched junction bases: 7. Per germline, CDR1 MNHNS and CDR2 SASEGT. The CDR3 sequence: CASSETWDSIYEQYF. The DNA of the CDR3 is TGTGCCAGCAGTGAAACTTGGGACAGCATCTACGAGCAGTACTTC.

The rearrangement links TRBV5-8 to TRBJ1-5; the match to TRBD1 covers 7 bases. The J segment lost 6 bases and the V segment lost 3 bases, leaving 9 bases of the junction unmatched. The CDR3 extends over 15 amino acids. Germline V lookup: CDR1 SGHTS, CDR2 YDEGEE. CDR3 sequence reads: CASSSGTANSQPQHF. Here the CDR3 DNA reads TGTGCCAGCAGCTCCGGGACAGCAAATAGTCAGCCCCAGCATTTT.

The V gene is TRBV10-3, the J gene TRBJ2-7; TRBD1 aligns across 7 bases. V lost 10 bases, J lost 0 bases, and 9 bases stayed unmatched. The CDR3 has 14 residues. The germline V gene has CDR1 ENHRY and CDR2 SYGVKD. The DNA of the CDR3 is TGTGCCACCCAGGGGGTAGCTAGCTCCTACGAGCAGTACGTC. Translating gives CATQGVASSYEQYV.

The V call is TRBV9, the J call TRBJ2-3; 10 bases map to TRBD2. The CDR3 is 16 amino acids. Germline trimming cut 2 bases from V and 3 bases from J; bases unmatched to any gene: 6. Per the germline V gene, CDR1 is SGDLS and CDR2 is YYNGEE. The CDR3 DNA reads TGTGCCAGCAGCGTGGGGTCTAGCGGGAGAACAGATACGCAGTATTTT. Residues: CASSVGSSGRTDTQYF.

The rearrangement links TRBV5-1 to TRBJ1-3; D is possibly TRBD1 (5 bases). Germline-derived CDR1 and CDR2 are SGHRS and YFSETQ. V lost 0 bases and J lost 0, with 7 bases in between. The CDR3 length is 15 residues. CDR3 coding DNA: TGCGCCAGCAGCTTGGAACAGGCCTCTGGAAACACCATATATTTT. This codes for CASSLEQASGNTIYF.

CDR3 in DNA: TGTGCCAGCAGCCCGTGGCGGGGCGTTCTGTACTTC. It specifies CASSPWRGVLYF. The rearrangement joins TRBV13 to TRBJ2-7, with a possible D match to TRBD2 (6 bases). This CDR3 is 12 amino acids long. The V and J ends lost 5 bases and 12 bases respectively, with 17 bases between them. The germline V gene has CDR1 PRHDT and CDR2 FYEKMQ (reference sequence).

The chain uses TRBV6-5 and TRBJ2-2, with D possibly TRBD2 on 6 matching bases. The germline gives CDR1 MNHEY, CDR2 SVGAGI. The CDR3 is 16 amino acids. V gave up 0 bases and J gave up 5 bases, with 13 bases separating them. CDR3 nucleotides: TGTGCCAGCAGTTACTCGTGGGGGGTTCAGACCGGGGAGCTGTTTTTT. The encoded protein is CASSYSWGVQTGELFF.

The chain carries TRBV10-3 and TRBJ2-5; possible D gene TRBD2, 6 bases. The CDR3 is made up of 13 amino acids. V was trimmed by 10 bases and J by 0 bases, leaving 12 bases between them. Germline values: CDR1 ENHRY, CDR2 SYGVKD. The DNA of the CDR3 is TGTGCCACGCGGGACTCCTACCAAGAGACCCAGTACTTC. The encoded protein is CATRDSYQETQYF.

This clone has a count of ten or more. The chain uses TRBV6-6 and TRBJ2-5, with 10 bases identical to TRBD2. Germline-derived CDR1 and CDR2 are MNHNY and SVGAGI (reference sequence). The CDR3 has 14 amino acids. V was pared by 4 bases and J by 5 bases, with 4 bases of the junction left unmatched. CDR3 bases: TGTGCCAGCAGTTCTAGCGGGGGAGAGGAGACCCAGTACTTC. Protein sequence: CASSSSGGEETQYF.

The chain uses TRBV5-1 and TRBJ1-1, with 7 nucleotides matching TRBD1. Trimming cost V 0 bases and J 4 bases; bases outside gene matches: 3. This CDR3 has 14 amino acids. The germline V gene has CDR1 SGHRS and CDR2 YFSETQ. Written as DNA, the CDR3 is TGCGCCAGCAGCTTGGCAGCAGGGGGCACTGAAGCTTTCTTT. Translation gives CASSLAAGGTEAFF.

V gene TRBV19 combines with J gene TRBJ1-3; D remains unclear. Trimming took 3 bases from V and 4 from J, leaving 16 bases between them. Germline CDR1 reads LNHDA; CDR2 reads SQIVND (reference sequence). The CDR3 runs to 16 residues. The CDR3 DNA is TGTGCCAGTAGTATTAAGCCCGGGAGGAACGGAAACACCATATATTTT. Its protein is CASSIKPGRNGNTIYF.

The CDR3 region has the DNA TGTGCCAGCAGTCGGACAGGGGTAAAGTCAGAGACCCAGTACTTC. Translated: CASSRTGVKSETQYF. J is TRBJ2-5 and V is TRBV27; 9 bases are shared with TRBD1. This CDR3 region has 15 residues. Unmatched junction bases numbered 8, after V lost 5 bases and J lost 4 bases. Germline CDR1 reads MNHEY; CDR2 reads SMNVEV (reference sequence).

V usage is TRBV11-3 and J usage is TRBJ1-5, with D possibly TRBD1 on 5 matching bases. The germline V gene has CDR1 SGHNT and CDR2 YENEEA. V lost 2 bases and J lost 6, with 11 bases in between. The CDR3 covers 14 residues. The chain's CDR3 is CASSLYRRGQPQHF. The DNA of the CDR3 is TGTGCCAGCAGCTTATATAGGAGGGGTCAGCCCCAGCATTTT. The whole variable domain, remainder taken from reference TRBV11-3 and TRBJ1-5, is EAGVVQSPRYKIIEKKQPVAFWCNPISGHNTLYWYLQNLGQGPELLIRYENEEAVDDSQLPKDRFSAERLKGVDSTLKIQPAELGDSAVYLCASSLYRRGQPQHFGDGTRLSIL.

V usage is TRBV7-9 and J usage is TRBJ2-3, with D possibly TRBD1 on 6 matching bases. The CDR3 sequence is 16 residues long. The germline V gene encodes CDR1 SEHNR and CDR2 FQNEAQ (reference sequence). V lost 4 bases and J 3 bases, leaving 17 bases between the germline ends. For the CDR3, the DNA is TGTGCCAGCAGCTCGTACAGGGAATCGGGGACAGATACGCAGTATTTT. It encodes CASSSYRESGTDTQYF.

The chain combines TRBV5-6 with TRBJ2-1; TRBD1 aligns across 7 bases. The CDR3 is made up of 17 amino acids. Trimming removed 3 bases from V and 4 bases from J; junction bases left unmatched: 13. Germline assignment: CDR1 SGHDT and CDR2 YYEEEE. In DNA form, the CDR3 reads TGTGCCAGCAGCTCCTATTGGGACCGGGACAGTTACAATGAGCAGTTCTTC. Its protein product is CASSSYWDRDSYNEQFF. The variable domain in full, with the rest retrieved from reference TRBV5-6 and TRBJ2-1, is DAGVTQSPTHLIKTRGQQVTLRCSPKSGHDTVSWYQQALGQGPQFIFQYYEEEERQRGNFPDRFSGHQFPNYSSELNVNALLLGDSALYLCASSSYWDRDSYNEQFFGPGTRLTVL.

This chain links TRBV15 with TRBJ2-7; a possible D gene is TRBD1 (5 bases). The CDR3 loop spans 13 amino acids. Per germline, CDR1 LNHNV and CDR2 YYDKDF (reference sequence). V was pared by 5 bases and J by 2 bases, with 10 bases between. CDR3 protein: CATSQGDTYEQYV. The CDR3 coding sequence is TGTGCCACCAGCCAAGGGGATACCTACGAGCAGTACGTC.

This clone appeared once. Within the sample, other DNA sequences also encode this same CDR3. The chain has TRBV6-5 and TRBJ2-1, with 7 bases aligning to TRBD1. The V gene's germline CDR1 is MNHEY and CDR2 SVGAGI. After removal of 2 bases from V and 7 bases from J, the junction contained 8 bases not matched to a gene. The CDR3 totals 15 residues. In DNA form, the CDR3 reads TGTGCCAGCAGTTACCCCCGACAGGGTAGTAATGAGCAGTTCTTC. Encoded protein: CASSYPRQGSNEQFF.